Presented here are 8 T cell receptor beta chains from one specimen sequenced in a study of CD8+CD57+ T cells in acquired aplastic anemia. Those patients picked for sequencing had displayed CD8+CD57+ cell expansion on flow cytometry. The template for TCR beta VDJ and CDR3 sequence profiling was genomic DNA. One entry per CDR3 protein, called by TCRdb with MiXCR from the reads. The sample carries about 120,000 distinct CDR3 sequences, 50% to 70% recorded once. Specimen: sorted CD4+, CD8+, or CD8+CD57+ T cells (not recorded which) from PBMCs. Receptors originate from a human donor with aplastic anemia.

The V and J genes are TRBV7-8 and TRBJ2-3; D might be TRBD1 or TRBD2, each matching 6 bases. Germline CDR1 is SGHVS and CDR2 is FQNEAQ. This CDR3 region has 15 residues. Trimming stripped 1 base from V and 1 base from J, with 9 bases between. This CDR3 reads CASSLVGGGTDTQYF. The CDR3, as DNA: TGTGCCAGCAGCTTAGTGGGGGGCGGCACAGATACGCAGTATTTT.

The rearrangement joins TRBV7-2 to TRBJ2-3; maybe TRBD1 (6 bases). V lost 6 bases and J lost 1, with 11 bases in between. The CDR3 loop spans 14 amino acids. Germline V CDR1 and CDR2: SGHTA, FQGNSA. The CDR3 DNA follows: TGTGCCAGCAGACCGGCAGGGGGCACAGATACGCAGTATTTT. Residues: CASRPAGGTDTQYF. The full variable domain, rest sourced from reference TRBV7-2 and TRBJ2-3, is GAGVSQSPSNKVTEKGKDVELRCDPISGHTALYWYRQSLGQGLEFLIYFQGNSAPDKSGLPSDRFSAERTGGSVSTLTIQRTQQEDSAVYLCASRPAGGTDTQYFGPGTRLTVL.

This clonotype was counted ten times or more. The rearrangement uses TRBV20-1 and TRBJ2-7; 12 nucleotides agree with TRBD2. This CDR3 comprises 13 residues. Per germline, CDR1 DFQATT and CDR2 SNEGSKA (reference sequence). V lost 7 bases to trimming and J lost 4 bases; unmatched junction nucleotides: 5. CDR3 residues: CSVLAGGQYEQYF. As DNA, the CDR3 is TGCAGTGTTCTAGCGGGGGGGCAGTACGAGCAGTACTTC.

This clonotype showed up many times. The chain employs TRBV7-9 and TRBJ1-2, with D unclear. The germline CDR1 and CDR2 sequences are SEHNR and FQNEAQ (reference sequence). Trimming pared 7 bases from V and 3 bases from J, leaving 15 bases between. The CDR3 length is 14 residues. The CDR3 region is CASIPSLFDYGYTF. The CDR3 nucleotides read TGTGCCAGCATCCCGTCACTTTTCGACTATGGCTACACCTTC.

This clonotype was observed at least ten times. V and J are TRBV19 and TRBJ1-2; D uncertain. Germline V lookup: CDR1 LNHDA, CDR2 SQIVND (reference sequence). This CDR3 spans 15 amino acids. Trimming cost V 9 bases and J 0 bases, with 17 bases left between them. For the CDR3, the DNA is TGTGCCAGCCGACTGGAGCCCTCGGCTAACTATGGCTACACCTTC. Its translation: CASRLEPSANYGYTF. Using reference TRBV19 and TRBJ1-2 for the parts outside the CDR3, the full variable domain is DGGITQSPKYLFRKEGQNVTLSCEQNLNHDAMYWYRQDPGQGLRLIYYSQIVNDFQKGDIAEGYSVSREKKESFPLTVTSAQKNPTAFYLCASRLEPSANYGYTFGSGTRLTVV.

The chain carries TRBV5-4 and TRBJ2-6; 9 bases fit TRBD1. Unmatched junction bases numbered 6, after V lost 0 bases and J lost 2 bases. The CDR3 totals 18 residues. Looked up from germline, CDR1 is SGHNT and CDR2 is YYREEE (reference sequence). DNA of the CDR3: TGTGCCAGCAGCTTGGTTACAGGGGGCTTCCCTGGGGCCAACGTCCTGACTTTC. It yields the protein CASSLVTGGFPGANVLTF.

The sample holds one count of this clonotype. The V call is TRBV24-1, the J call TRBJ1-3, with D maybe TRBD1 (6 bases). The V gene lost 4 bases and the J gene lost 7 bases, with 16 bases spanning the gap. Germline V gene sequence: CDR1 KGHDR, CDR2 SFDVKD. The CDR3 is made up of 15 amino acids. The chain's CDR3 is CATSECLQGRNTIYF. The CDR3 bases are TGTGCCACCAGTGAGTGTTTACAGGGCCGGAACACCATATATTTT.

This clonotype was seen just once. The rearrangement uses TRBV5-1 and TRBJ2-7; 8 positions match TRBD2. V lost 2 bases to trimming and J lost 3 bases; unmatched junction nucleotides: 1. The CDR3 spans 13 residues. Germline assignment: CDR1 SGHRS and CDR2 YFSETQ. The CDR3 DNA sequence: TGCGCCAGCAGCTTTGCGGGGGGCTACGAGCAGTACTTC. This sequence encodes CASSFAGGYEQYF. Drawing the rest from reference TRBV5-1 and TRBJ2-7, the complete variable domain is KAGVTQTPRYLIKTRGQQVTLSCSPISGHRSVSWYQQTPGQGLQFLFEYFSETQRNKGNFPGRFSGRQFSNSRSEMNVSTLELGDSALYLCASSFAGGYEQYFGPGTRLTVT.